The following is a TCR beta chain sequence with its context. These data belong to a study of blood T cell repertoires in COVID-19. Background on the study: The samples span acute and convalescent COVID-19 from the United States, Italy and Spain.

Method: immunoSEQ multiplex PCR; TCRdb's copy keeps in-frame clones and lacks some. The sample holds fewer than 70,000 clones, around 87% seen once. Germline loops: CDR1 SNHLY, CDR2 FYNNEI. With V trimmed by 5 bases and J by 0 bases, 3 bases remained unmatched. The CDR3 contains 15 residues. Enrolled during active infection, Seattle patients were then followed longitudinally. The TCR was taken from a man aged 35 to 55 with COVID-19, enrolled during active disease. The chain is built from TRBV2 and TRBJ2-2; 7 nucleotides align to TRBD1. The sequenced material came from peripheral blood. CDR3 coding DNA: TGTGCCAGCAGTAGACAGGGTGCGAACACCGGGGAGCTGTTTTTT. Its protein product is CASSRQGANTGELFF.